This T cell receptor beta chain is from a study of blood T cell repertoires in COVID-19. Study-level information: PBMCs, B-cell-depleted T cells, or T cells provided the cDNA or gDNA that made up the material.

The germline V gene encodes CDR1 KGHSY and CDR2 FQNENV. This CDR3 is built from 13 residues. V shed 3 bases and J shed 3 bases, with 6 bases lying between them. Measured with immunoSEQ multiplex PCR; TCRdb has only the in-frame clones, and not every one. The sample consists of about 160,000 clones, approximately 75% of them appearing once. The genes are TRBV16 and TRBJ1-5; D uncertain. The clonotype originates from a human donor in a cohort sampled during active COVID-19. Sequencing was carried out using peripheral blood. Here the CDR3 DNA reads TGTGCCAGCAGCCAGGGAGTCAATCAGCCCCAGCATTTT. Its protein product is CASSQGVNQPQHF.